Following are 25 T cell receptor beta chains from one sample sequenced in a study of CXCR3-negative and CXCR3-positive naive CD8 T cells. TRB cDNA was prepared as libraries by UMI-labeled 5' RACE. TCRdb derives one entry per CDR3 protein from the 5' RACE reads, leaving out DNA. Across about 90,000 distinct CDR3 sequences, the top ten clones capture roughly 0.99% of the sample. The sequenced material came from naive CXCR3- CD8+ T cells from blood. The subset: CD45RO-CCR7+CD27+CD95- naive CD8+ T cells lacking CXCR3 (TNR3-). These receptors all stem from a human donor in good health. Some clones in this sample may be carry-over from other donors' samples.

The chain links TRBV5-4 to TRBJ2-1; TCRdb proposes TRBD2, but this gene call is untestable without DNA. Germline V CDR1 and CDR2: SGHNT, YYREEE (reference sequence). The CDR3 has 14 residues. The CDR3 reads CASSPLAGVNEQFF.

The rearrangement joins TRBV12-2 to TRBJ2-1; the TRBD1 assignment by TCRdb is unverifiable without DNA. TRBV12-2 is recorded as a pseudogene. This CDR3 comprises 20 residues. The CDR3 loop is CASRLAWLAGAPRSYNEQFF.

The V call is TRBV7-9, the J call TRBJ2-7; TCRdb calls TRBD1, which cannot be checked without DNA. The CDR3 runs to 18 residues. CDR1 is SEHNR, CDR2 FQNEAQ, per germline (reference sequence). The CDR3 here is CASSLGFMRRQGTYEQYF.

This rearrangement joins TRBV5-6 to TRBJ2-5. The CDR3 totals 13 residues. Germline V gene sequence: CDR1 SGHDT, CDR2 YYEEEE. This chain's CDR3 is CASSLLGSTTQYF.

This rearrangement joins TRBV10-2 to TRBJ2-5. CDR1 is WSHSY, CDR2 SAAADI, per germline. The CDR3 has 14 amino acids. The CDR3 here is CASSLSSYQETQYF.

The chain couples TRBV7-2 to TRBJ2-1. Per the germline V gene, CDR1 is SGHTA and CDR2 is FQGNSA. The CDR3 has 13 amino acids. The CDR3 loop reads CASSLAAYNEQFF.

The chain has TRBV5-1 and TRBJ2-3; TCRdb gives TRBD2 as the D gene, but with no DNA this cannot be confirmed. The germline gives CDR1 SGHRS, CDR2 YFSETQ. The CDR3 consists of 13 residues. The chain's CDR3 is CASSRTLLDTQYF.

The CDR3 here is CASSLGQGGSPLHF. The chain carries TRBV7-9 and TRBJ1-6; TCRdb gives TRBD1 as the D gene, but with no DNA this cannot be confirmed. The CDR3 loop spans 14 amino acids. Germline V gives CDR1 SEHNR, CDR2 FQNEAQ (reference sequence).

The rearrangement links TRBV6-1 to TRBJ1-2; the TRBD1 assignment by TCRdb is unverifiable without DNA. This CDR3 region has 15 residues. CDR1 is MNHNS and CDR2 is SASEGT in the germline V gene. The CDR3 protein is CASSEGRDSPYGYTF.

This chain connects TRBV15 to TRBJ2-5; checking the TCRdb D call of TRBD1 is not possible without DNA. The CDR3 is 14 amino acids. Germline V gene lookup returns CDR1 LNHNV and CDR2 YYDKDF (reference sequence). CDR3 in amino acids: CATSLGSGWETQYF.

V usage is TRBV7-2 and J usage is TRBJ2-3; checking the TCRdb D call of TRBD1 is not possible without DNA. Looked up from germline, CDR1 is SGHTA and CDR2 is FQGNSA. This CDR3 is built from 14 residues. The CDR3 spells CASSFDRGPDTQYF.

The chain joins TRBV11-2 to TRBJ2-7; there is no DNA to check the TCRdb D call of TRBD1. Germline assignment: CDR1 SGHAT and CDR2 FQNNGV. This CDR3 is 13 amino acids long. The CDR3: CATEGQGSYEQYF.

The CDR3 loop reads CSVGGTGGAYGYTF. The V gene is TRBV29-1, the J gene TRBJ1-2; the TRBD1 assignment by TCRdb is unverifiable without DNA. Germline lookup yields CDR1 SQVTM and CDR2 ANQGSEA. The CDR3 length is 14 residues.

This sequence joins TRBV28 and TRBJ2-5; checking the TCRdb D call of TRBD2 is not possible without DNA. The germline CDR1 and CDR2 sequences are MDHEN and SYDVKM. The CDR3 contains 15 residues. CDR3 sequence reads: CASSSPEEGQETQYF.

The CDR3: CASSFSGAGETQYF. The V and J genes are TRBV6-5 and TRBJ2-5; TCRdb lists TRBD1, though no DNA is available to test this call. The CDR3 sequence is 14 residues long. CDR1 MNHEY and CDR2 SVGAGI come from the germline V gene.

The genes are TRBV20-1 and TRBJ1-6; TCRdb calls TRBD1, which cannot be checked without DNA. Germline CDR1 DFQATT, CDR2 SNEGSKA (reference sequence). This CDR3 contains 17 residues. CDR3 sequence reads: CSARDWQGQEDNSPLHF.

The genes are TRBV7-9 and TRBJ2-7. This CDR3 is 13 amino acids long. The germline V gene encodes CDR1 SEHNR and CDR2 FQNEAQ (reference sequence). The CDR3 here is CASSLAGWAEQYF.

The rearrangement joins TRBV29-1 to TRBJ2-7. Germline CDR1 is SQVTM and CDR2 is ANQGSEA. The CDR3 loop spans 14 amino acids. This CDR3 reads CSVQPIAELYEQYF.

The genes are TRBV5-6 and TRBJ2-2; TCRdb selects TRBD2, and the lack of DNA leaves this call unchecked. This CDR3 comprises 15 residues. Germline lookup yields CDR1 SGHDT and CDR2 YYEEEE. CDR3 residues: CACSLPAGAPGELFF.

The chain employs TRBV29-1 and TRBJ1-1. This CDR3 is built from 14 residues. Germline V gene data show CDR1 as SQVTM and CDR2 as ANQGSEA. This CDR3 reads CSGGSSTTNTEAFF.

CDR3 residues: CSVSGGRTNTEAFF. V and J are TRBV29-1 and TRBJ1-1. CDR1 and CDR2 (germline): SQVTM, ANQGSEA. This CDR3 region has 14 residues. The full variable domain, rest sourced from reference TRBV29-1 and TRBJ1-1, is SAVISQKPSRDICQRGTSLTIQCQVDSQVTMMFWYRQQPGQSLTLIATANQGSEATYESGFVIDKFPISRPNLTFSTLTVSNMSPEDSSIYLCSVSGGRTNTEAFFGQGTRLTVV.

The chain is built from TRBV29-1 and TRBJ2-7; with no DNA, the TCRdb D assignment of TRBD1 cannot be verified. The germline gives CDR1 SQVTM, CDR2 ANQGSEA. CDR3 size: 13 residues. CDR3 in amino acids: CSVEEGRVDEQYF.

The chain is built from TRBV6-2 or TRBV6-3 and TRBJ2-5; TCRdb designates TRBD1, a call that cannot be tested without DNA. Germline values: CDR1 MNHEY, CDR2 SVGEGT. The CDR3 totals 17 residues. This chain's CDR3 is CASSYTETGPEQETQYF.

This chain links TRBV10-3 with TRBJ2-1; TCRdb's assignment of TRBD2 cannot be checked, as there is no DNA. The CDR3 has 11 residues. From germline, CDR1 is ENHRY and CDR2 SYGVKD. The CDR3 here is CAISEGSEQFF.

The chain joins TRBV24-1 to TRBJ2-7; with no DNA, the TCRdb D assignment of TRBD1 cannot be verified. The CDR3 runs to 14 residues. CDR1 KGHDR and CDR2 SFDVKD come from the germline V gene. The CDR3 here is CATSEGTAPYEQYF.